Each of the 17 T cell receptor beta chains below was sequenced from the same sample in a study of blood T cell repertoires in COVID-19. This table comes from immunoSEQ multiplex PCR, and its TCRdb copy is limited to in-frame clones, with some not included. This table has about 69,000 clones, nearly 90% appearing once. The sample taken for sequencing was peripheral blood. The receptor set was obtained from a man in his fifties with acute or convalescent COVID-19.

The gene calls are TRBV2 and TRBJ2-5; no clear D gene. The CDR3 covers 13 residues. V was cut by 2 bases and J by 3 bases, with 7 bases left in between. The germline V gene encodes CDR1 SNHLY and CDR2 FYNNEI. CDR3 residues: CASSETQEETQYF. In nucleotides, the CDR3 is TGTGCCAGCAGTGAAACACAAGAAGAGACCCAGTACTTC. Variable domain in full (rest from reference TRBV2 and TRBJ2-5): EPEVTQTPSHQVTQMGQEVILRCVPISNHLYFYWYRQILGQKVEFLVSFYNNEISEKSEIFDDQFSVERPDGSNFTLKIRSTKLEDSAMYFCASSETQEETQYFGPGTRLLVL.

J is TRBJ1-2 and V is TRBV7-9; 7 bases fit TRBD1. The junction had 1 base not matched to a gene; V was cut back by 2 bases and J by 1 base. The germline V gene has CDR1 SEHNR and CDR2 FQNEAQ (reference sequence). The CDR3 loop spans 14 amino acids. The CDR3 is CASSLTGDNYGYTF. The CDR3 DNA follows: TGTGCCAGCAGCTTAACAGGGGATAACTATGGCTACACCTTC.

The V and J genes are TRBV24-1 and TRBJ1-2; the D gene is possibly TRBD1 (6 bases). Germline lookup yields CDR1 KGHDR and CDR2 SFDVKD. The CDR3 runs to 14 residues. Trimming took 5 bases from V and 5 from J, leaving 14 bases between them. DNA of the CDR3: TGTGCCACCAGTGCGGGAACAGGGTGGTATGGCTACACCTTC. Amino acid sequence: CATSAGTGWYGYTF.

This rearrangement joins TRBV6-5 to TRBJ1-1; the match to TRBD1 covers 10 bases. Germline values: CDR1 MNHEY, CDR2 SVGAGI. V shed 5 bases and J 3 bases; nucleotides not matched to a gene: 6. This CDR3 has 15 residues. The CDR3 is CASSRSGTGDTEAFF. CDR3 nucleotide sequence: TGTGCCAGCAGTCGGTCCGGGACAGGGGACACTGAAGCTTTCTTT.

CDR3 coding DNA: TGTGCCTGGAGTCGCACTACCTCAGATACGCAGTATTTT. Protein sequence: CAWSRTTSDTQYF. V usage is TRBV30 and J usage is TRBJ2-3; D remains unclear. The germline CDR1 and CDR2 sequences are GTSNPN and SVGIG (reference sequence). Trimming pared 2 bases from V and 4 bases from J, leaving 10 bases between. The CDR3 consists of 13 residues.

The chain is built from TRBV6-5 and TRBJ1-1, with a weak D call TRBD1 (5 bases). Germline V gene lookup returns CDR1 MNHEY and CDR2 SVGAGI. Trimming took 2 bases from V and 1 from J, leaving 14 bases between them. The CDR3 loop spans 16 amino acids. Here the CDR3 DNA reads TGTGCCAGCAGTTACGGGCCCGACAGACCGAACACTGAAGCTTTCTTT. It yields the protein CASSYGPDRPNTEAFF.

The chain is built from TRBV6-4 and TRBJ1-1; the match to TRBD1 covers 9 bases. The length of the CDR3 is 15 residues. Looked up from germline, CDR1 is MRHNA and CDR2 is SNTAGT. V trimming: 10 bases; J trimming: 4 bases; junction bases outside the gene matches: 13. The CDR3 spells CAIPGQGDWSTEAFF. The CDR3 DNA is TGTGCCATTCCGGGACAGGGAGATTGGAGCACTGAAGCTTTCTTT.

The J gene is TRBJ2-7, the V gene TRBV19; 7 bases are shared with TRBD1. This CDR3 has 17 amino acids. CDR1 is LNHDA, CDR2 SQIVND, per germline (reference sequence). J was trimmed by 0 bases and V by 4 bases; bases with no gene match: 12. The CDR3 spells CASSTRRVGQASYEQYF. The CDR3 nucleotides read TGTGCCAGTAGTACCCGACGGGTAGGACAGGCCTCCTACGAGCAGTACTTC.

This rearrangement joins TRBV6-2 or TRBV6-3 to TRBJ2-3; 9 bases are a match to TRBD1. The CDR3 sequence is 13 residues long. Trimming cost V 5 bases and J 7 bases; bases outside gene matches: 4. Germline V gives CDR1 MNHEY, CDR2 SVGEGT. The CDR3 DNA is TGTGCCAGCAGTGCCACAGGGGGCCATACGCAGTATTTT. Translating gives CASSATGGHTQYF.

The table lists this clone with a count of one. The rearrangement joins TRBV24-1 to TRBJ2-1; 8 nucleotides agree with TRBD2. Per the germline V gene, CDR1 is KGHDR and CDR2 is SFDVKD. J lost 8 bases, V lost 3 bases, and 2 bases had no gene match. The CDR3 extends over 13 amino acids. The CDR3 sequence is CATSDSGRDEQFF. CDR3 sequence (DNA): TGTGCCACCAGTGATAGCGGGAGAGATGAGCAGTTCTTC.

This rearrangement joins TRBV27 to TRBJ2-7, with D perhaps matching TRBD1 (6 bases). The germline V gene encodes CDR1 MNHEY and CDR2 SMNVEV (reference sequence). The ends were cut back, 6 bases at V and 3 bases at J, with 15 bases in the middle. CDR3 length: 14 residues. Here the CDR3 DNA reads TGTGCCAGCAGACAACAGGGACGGGACTACGAGCAGTACTTC. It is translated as CASRQQGRDYEQYF.

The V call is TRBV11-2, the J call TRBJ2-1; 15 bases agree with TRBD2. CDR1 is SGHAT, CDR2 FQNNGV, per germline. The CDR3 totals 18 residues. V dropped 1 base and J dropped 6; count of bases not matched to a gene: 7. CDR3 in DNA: TGTGCCAGCAGCTTAGCTTTGGGACTAGCGGGAGGCCCCAATGAGCAGTTCTTC. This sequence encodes CASSLALGLAGGPNEQFF.

The CDR3 here is CASSLDGRDYGYTF. The CDR3 nucleotides are TGCGCCAGCAGCTTGGACGGCAGGGACTATGGCTACACCTTC. This sequence joins TRBV5-1 and TRBJ1-2; D is possibly TRBD1 (5 bases). CDR1 SGHRS and CDR2 YFSETQ come from the germline V gene. Trimming took off 0 bases at V and 3 bases at J, with 9 bases between the two ends. The CDR3 has 14 residues.

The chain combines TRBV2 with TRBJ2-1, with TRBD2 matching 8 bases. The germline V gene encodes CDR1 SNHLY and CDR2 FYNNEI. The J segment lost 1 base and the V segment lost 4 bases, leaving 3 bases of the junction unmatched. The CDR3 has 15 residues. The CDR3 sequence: CASSARLASYNEQFF. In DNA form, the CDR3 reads TGTGCCAGCAGTGCTAGACTAGCGTCCTACAATGAGCAGTTCTTC.

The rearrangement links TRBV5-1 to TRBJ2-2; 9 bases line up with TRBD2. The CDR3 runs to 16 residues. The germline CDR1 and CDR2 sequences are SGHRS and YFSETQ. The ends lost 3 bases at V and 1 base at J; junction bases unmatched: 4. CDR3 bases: TGCGCCAGCAGCTCGATACTAGCGGGGAACACCGGGGAGCTGTTTTTT. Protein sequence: CASSSILAGNTGELFF.

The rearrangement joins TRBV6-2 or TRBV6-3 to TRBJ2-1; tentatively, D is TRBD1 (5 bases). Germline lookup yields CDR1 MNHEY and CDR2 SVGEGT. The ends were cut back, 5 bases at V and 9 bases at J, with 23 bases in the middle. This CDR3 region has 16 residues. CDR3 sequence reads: CASSPHQAKGTGEQFF. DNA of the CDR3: TGTGCCAGCAGTCCCCATCAGGCTAAGGGTACAGGTGAGCAGTTCTTC.

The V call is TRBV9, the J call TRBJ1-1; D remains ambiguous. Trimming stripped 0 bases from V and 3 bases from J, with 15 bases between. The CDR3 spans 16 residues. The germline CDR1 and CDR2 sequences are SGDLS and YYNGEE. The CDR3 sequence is CASSVGWGATDTEAFF. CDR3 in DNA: TGTGCCAGCAGCGTAGGATGGGGAGCAACCGACACTGAAGCTTTCTTT. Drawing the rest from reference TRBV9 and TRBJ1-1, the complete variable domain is DSGVTQTPKHLITATGQRVTLRCSPRSGDLSVYWYQQSLDQGLQFLIQYYNGEERAKGNILERFSAQQFPDLHSELNLSSLELGDSALYFCASSVGWGATDTEAFFGQGTRLTVV.